A selection of T cell receptor beta chains follows, all from one sample in a study of T cells in Graves' hyperthyroidism and ophthalmopathy. Using its own MiXCR run on the multiplex PCR reads, TCRdb lists one record per CDR3 protein. The sample shows more than 300,000 distinct CDR3 sequences, 18% of them seen only once. Sample: blood. All receptors derive from a young man with Graves' ophthalmopathy. CDR3s include the opening cysteine and the closing phenylalanine or tryptophan. The D gene is left open where the match is weak. Size values are once, few and many counts, or a class for expanded clones, and some rows have none.

j_gene: TRBJ2-7
v_gene: TRBV6-5
d_gene: -
abundance: few
CDR3aa: CASSYTPYGDTYEQYF

j_gene: TRBJ1-1
v_gene: TRBV10-1
d_gene: -
abundance: many
CDR3aa: CASSESLRNTEAFF

j_gene: TRBJ1-1
v_gene: TRBV12-3/TRBV12-4
d_gene: TRBD1
abundance: many
CDR3aa: CASSRDRANTEAFF

j_gene: TRBJ1-1
v_gene: TRBV20-1
d_gene: TRBD1
abundance: many
CDR3aa: CSAPNRGNTEAFF

j_gene: TRBJ2-1
v_gene: TRBV28
d_gene: -
abundance: once
CDR3aa: CASSSSVEQFF

j_gene: TRBJ2-7
v_gene: TRBV10-3
d_gene: -
abundance: few
CDR3aa: CAISENAYEQYF

j_gene: TRBJ1-2
v_gene: TRBV7-9
d_gene: -
abundance: -
CDR3aa: CASSPALKGFYGYTF

j_gene: TRBJ2-5
v_gene: TRBV11-2
d_gene: TRBD2
abundance: many
CDR3aa: CASSLEASGPLETQYF

j_gene: TRBJ1-5
v_gene: TRBV13
d_gene: -
abundance: many
CDR3aa: CAGFGGSDSNQPQHF

j_gene: TRBJ2-3
v_gene: TRBV12-3/TRBV12-4
d_gene: -
abundance: many
CDR3aa: CASTTQRTDTQYF

j_gene: TRBJ2-5
v_gene: TRBV24-1
d_gene: -
abundance: many
CDR3aa: CATSGKGGWQETQYF

j_gene: TRBJ2-3
v_gene: TRBV7-9
d_gene: -
abundance: many
CDR3aa: CASSLPRGAAMSTDTQYF

j_gene: TRBJ1-6
v_gene: TRBV6-2/TRBV6-3
d_gene: -
abundance: -
CDR3aa: CASSFRRGRDNSPLHF

j_gene: TRBJ2-5
v_gene: TRBV18
d_gene: -
abundance: many
CDR3aa: CASSRTEKETQYF

j_gene: TRBJ1-1
v_gene: TRBV5-1
d_gene: TRBD1
abundance: many
CDR3aa: CASSRDRETEAFF

j_gene: TRBJ2-7
v_gene: TRBV18
d_gene: -
abundance: few
CDR3aa: CASSPPAGAAYEQYF

j_gene: TRBJ2-7
v_gene: TRBV7-8
d_gene: -
abundance: many
CDR3aa: CASSLEGGVSHEQYF

j_gene: TRBJ2-2
v_gene: TRBV9
d_gene: -
abundance: -
CDR3aa: CASSVNDRYGELFF

j_gene: TRBJ2-2
v_gene: TRBV5-5
d_gene: TRBD1
abundance: -
CDR3aa: CASSLSFRVGQVPGGELFF

j_gene: TRBJ1-5
v_gene: TRBV6-2/TRBV6-3
d_gene: -
abundance: many
CDR3aa: CASSYSFSRDQPQHF

j_gene: TRBJ1-1
v_gene: TRBV12-3/TRBV12-4
d_gene: -
abundance: few
CDR3aa: CASSPGGATEAFF

j_gene: TRBJ2-3
v_gene: TRBV5-1
d_gene: TRBD1
abundance: -
CDR3aa: CASSGSLGQGPLSTDTQYF

j_gene: TRBJ2-4
v_gene: TRBV3-1
d_gene: -
abundance: few
CDR3aa: CASSQEGSPAKNIQYF

j_gene: TRBJ1-1
v_gene: TRBV3-1
d_gene: -
abundance: many
CDR3aa: CASSRVGAFF

j_gene: TRBJ2-7
v_gene: TRBV4-2
d_gene: -
abundance: few
CDR3aa: CASSRDHGTYEQYF

j_gene: TRBJ1-1
v_gene: TRBV27
d_gene: -
abundance: many
CDR3aa: CASSLSGPGGTEAFF

j_gene: TRBJ2-1
v_gene: TRBV27
d_gene: -
abundance: -
CDR3aa: CASSPSNNEQFF

j_gene: TRBJ2-5
v_gene: TRBV4-2
d_gene: TRBD2
abundance: -
CDR3aa: CASSPGTSGGETQYF

j_gene: TRBJ1-2
v_gene: TRBV10-3
d_gene: -
abundance: -
CDR3aa: CAIKFPEANYGYTF

j_gene: TRBJ2-3
v_gene: TRBV6-6
d_gene: -
abundance: many
CDR3aa: CASSYSPLQVEGLDTQYF

j_gene: TRBJ2-2
v_gene: TRBV10-2
d_gene: -
abundance: once
CDR3aa: CASRESSGHGELFF

j_gene: TRBJ1-3
v_gene: TRBV2
d_gene: -
abundance: -
CDR3aa: CASSADRSSGNTIYF

j_gene: TRBJ2-7
v_gene: TRBV7-9
d_gene: -
abundance: few
CDR3aa: CASSLGDPGPPAYF

j_gene: TRBJ1-1
v_gene: TRBV18
d_gene: -
abundance: many
CDR3aa: CASSPLRQSNTEAFF

j_gene: TRBJ1-1
v_gene: TRBV10-2
d_gene: -
abundance: -
CDR3aa: CASRGGGDTEAFF

j_gene: TRBJ2-2
v_gene: TRBV7-3
d_gene: -
abundance: -
CDR3aa: CASTRAGGELFF

j_gene: TRBJ1-5
v_gene: TRBV20-1
d_gene: TRBD1
abundance: many
CDR3aa: CSAKNRQGDYAPQHF

j_gene: TRBJ2-2
v_gene: TRBV7-9
d_gene: TRBD1
abundance: -
CDR3aa: CASSRYGQGNGELFF

j_gene: TRBJ2-7
v_gene: TRBV10-3
d_gene: TRBD1
abundance: many
CDR3aa: CAIRAMQGAGYEQYF

j_gene: TRBJ2-7
v_gene: TRBV5-4
d_gene: TRBD2
abundance: -
CDR3aa: CASSRPSGGPSYEQYF

j_gene: TRBJ2-2
v_gene: TRBV2
d_gene: -
abundance: -
CDR3aa: CASSVGQVGTGELFF

j_gene: TRBJ2-7
v_gene: TRBV7-9
d_gene: TRBD1
abundance: -
CDR3aa: CASSPTGGPYEQYF

j_gene: TRBJ1-2
v_gene: TRBV15
d_gene: TRBD1
abundance: many
CDR3aa: CATSRAGQGAGYTF

j_gene: TRBJ2-5
v_gene: TRBV29-1
d_gene: -
abundance: few
CDR3aa: CSVARTDEETQYF

j_gene: TRBJ2-5
v_gene: TRBV18
d_gene: -
abundance: many
CDR3aa: CASSPPTEETQYF

j_gene: TRBJ2-4
v_gene: TRBV12-3/TRBV12-4
d_gene: -
abundance: -
CDR3aa: CASSTPTLAKDIQYF

j_gene: TRBJ1-2
v_gene: TRBV19
d_gene: -
abundance: few
CDR3aa: CASFRGGSFGGYTF